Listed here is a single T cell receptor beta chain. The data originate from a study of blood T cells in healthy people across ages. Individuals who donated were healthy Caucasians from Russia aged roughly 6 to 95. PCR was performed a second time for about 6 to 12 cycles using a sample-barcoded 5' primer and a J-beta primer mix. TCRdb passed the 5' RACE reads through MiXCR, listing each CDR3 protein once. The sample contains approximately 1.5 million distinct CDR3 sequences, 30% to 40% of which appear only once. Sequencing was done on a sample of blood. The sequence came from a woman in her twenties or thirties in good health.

CDR3 nucleotide sequence: TGTGCCAGCAGCCCCTTAGACAGGTCCTATAATTCACCCCTCCACTTT. This gives the protein CASSPLDRSYNSPLHF. The V and J genes are TRBV7-9 and TRBJ1-6; perhaps TRBD1 as D (6 bases). CDR3 size: 16 residues. Germline CDR1 and CDR2: SEHNR and FQNEAQ (reference sequence). With 5 bases removed from V and 1 base from J, the gap between germline ends came to 12 bases.